The TCR beta chain under discussion was sequenced for a study of cytomegalovirus exposure and HLA in healthy donors (dated by TCRdb to 2016 to 2017). The study in broad terms: The 700 or so repertoires of the first cohort and the roughly 110 validation repertoires were produced on the same platform, according to a later analysis. The study was designed to test whether signatures of past pathogen exposure could be identified by cataloging public T cell receptors. In addition to the first cohort of 666 subjects, a separate validation cohort of 120 different subjects was used. To predict cytomegalovirus infection status, the study brought together high-throughput TCR immunosequencing, statistical association of individual TCRs with disease status, and machine learning.

The donors belonged to the validation cohort of approximately 130 subjects, which was separate from the approximately 680-subject first cohort. A word on this clone: Its target antigen remains unknown. Qualities for individual bases were not recorded, and no much larger clone is one base off.

Based on the germline V gene, the CDR1 and CDR2 sequences are SNHLY and FYNNEI. There are 13 amino acids in the CDR3, from cysteine to phenylalanine inclusive. Of the read, only the CDR3 DNA is kept; its 39 bases are in frame from base 1. The V end loses 6 bases and the J end loses 3 bases, and a stretch of 11 bases separates them. What the research found in general, with its limitations: The study listed 150 to 200 TCR beta chains as associated with cytomegalovirus. A later analysis lacked HLA typing for the validation cohort, so it scored co-occurrence in that cohort across all 130 or so repertoires. Three of the identified cytomegalovirus-associated TCR beta chains were confirmed in vitro to be specific for cytomegalovirus antigens. Subsequent analysis determined that TCRs grouped into clusters in the first cohort also showed a tendency toward co-occurrence across the 120 or so validation repertoires, and 94% of cluster scores exceeded 0. The classifier was reported to diagnose cytomegalovirus status with high specificity and sensitivity in both the original and validation cohorts. Across donors, most TCR sequences were observed very rarely, whereas some public TCRs were present in many individuals. It was suggested by the authors that the approach could potentially be generalized to other disease states and immunological phenotypes.

Receptors were amplified or captured by the immunoSEQ multiplex PCR assay. On the authors' methods: A statistical classification framework was developed to diagnose cytomegalovirus status using the catalog of TCR beta chain sequences. TCRdb re-hosts the immuneACCESS table, in-frame sequences only. Its copies lack some clones; in the studies checked, an unresolved V gene accounts for under half of them, and the cause for the rest is not known. D and trimming come from the DNA, and the V and J calls and clone size come from that table. This sample lists more than 75,000 clones; about 92% were detected once. 0.55% to 0.8% of the sample is held by the ten biggest clonotypes.

Material for sequencing was PBMCs. The chain couples TRBV2 to TRBJ1-2, with a tentative D gene TRBD1 over 5 matching bases. This TCR was recovered from a man younger than 35 in good health and CMV-seronegative. In nucleotide form, the sequence is TGTGCCAGCAGGCGGGGGGGAGACTATGGCTACACCTTC. Translation gives CASRRGGDYGYTF.